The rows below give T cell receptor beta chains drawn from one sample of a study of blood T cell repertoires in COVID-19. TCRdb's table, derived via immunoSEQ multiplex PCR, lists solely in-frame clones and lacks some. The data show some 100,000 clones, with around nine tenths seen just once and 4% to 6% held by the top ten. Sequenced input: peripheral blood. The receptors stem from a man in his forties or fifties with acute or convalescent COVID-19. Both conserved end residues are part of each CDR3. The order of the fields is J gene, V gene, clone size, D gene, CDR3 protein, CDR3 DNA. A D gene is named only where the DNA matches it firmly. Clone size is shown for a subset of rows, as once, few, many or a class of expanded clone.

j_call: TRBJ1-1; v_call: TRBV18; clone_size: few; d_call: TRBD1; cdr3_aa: CASSEGARTEAFF; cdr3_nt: TGTGCCAGCTCAGAGGGGGCGCGGACTGAAGCTTTCTTT
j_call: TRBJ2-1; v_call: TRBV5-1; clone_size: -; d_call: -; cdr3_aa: CASSLVTGDYNEQFF; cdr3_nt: TGCGCCAGCAGCTTGGTAACGGGAGATTACAATGAGCAGTTCTTC
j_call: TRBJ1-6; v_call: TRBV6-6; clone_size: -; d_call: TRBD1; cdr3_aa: CASTPGQGDHSPLHF; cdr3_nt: TGTGCCAGCACCCCCGGACAGGGTGACCATTCACCCCTCCACTTT
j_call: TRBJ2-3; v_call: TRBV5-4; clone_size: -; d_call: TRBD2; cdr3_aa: CASSLGTSGLEADTQYF; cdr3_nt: TGTGCCAGCAGCTTGGGGACTAGCGGGTTGGAAGCAGATACGCAGTATTTT
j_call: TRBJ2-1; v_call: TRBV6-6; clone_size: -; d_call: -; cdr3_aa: CASSYMFNEQFF; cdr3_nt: TGTGCCAGCAGTTATATGTTCAATGAGCAGTTCTTC
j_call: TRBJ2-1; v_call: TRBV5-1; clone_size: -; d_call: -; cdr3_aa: CASSYDRSREQFF; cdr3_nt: TGCGCCAGCAGCTACGACAGGTCACGGGAGCAGTTCTTC
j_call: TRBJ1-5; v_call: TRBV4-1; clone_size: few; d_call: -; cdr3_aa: CASSQDPGTVRNQPQHF; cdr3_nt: TGCGCCAGCAGCCAAGATCCGGGAACTGTGCGCAATCAGCCCCAGCATTTT
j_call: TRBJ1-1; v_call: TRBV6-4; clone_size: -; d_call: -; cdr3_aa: CASRGGTEAFF; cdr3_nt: TGTGCCAGCAGAGGGGGCACTGAAGCTTTCTTT
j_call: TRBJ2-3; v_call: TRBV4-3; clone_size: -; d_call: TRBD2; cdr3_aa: CASSQAGGPADTQYF; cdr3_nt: TGCGCCAGCAGCCAAGCGGGAGGGCCGGCAGATACGCAGTATTTT
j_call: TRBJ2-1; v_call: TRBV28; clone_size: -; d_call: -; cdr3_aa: CASSLTGGYNEQFF; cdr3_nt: TGTGCCAGCAGTTTGACCGGGGGTTACAATGAGCAGTTCTTC
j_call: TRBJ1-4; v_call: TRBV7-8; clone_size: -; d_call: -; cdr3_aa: CASSMTVRDEKLFF; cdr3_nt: TGTGCCAGCAGCATGACAGTGAGAGATGAAAAACTGTTTTTT
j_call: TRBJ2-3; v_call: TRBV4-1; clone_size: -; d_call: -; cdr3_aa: CASSRSGPQVGGEADTQYF; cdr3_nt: TGCGCCAGCAGCCGCTCAGGTCCTCAAGTAGGGGGAGAAGCAGATACGCAGTATTTT
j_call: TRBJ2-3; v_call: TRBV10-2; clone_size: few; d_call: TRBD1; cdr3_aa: CASRTGYGDTQYF; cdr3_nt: TGCGCCAGCAGGACAGGGTACGGAGATACGCAGTATTTT
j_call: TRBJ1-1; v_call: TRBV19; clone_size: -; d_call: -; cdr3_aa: CASSIVAGRDTEAFF; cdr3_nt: TGTGCCAGTAGTATAGTGGCAGGGAGGGACACTGAAGCTTTCTTT
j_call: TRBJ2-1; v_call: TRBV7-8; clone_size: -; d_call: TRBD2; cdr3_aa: CASSYPVASGYNEQFF; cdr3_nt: TGTGCCAGCAGCTACCCCGTCGCTAGCGGTTACAATGAGCAGTTCTTC
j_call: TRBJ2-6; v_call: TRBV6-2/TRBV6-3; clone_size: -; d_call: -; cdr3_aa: CASSPISALVSGANVLTF; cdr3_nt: TGTGCCAGCAGTCCCATTAGCGCATTAGTCTCTGGGGCCAACGTCCTGACTTTC
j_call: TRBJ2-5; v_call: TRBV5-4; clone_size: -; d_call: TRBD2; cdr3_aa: CASSLGPAGGGQETQYF; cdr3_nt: TGTGCCAGCAGCCTAGGGCCGGCAGGCGGGGGACAAGAGACCCAGTACTTC
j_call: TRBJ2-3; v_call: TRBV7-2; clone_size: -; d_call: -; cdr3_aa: CASSRRGGGLTDTQYF; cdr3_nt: TGTGCCAGCAGCCGGAGGGGGGGAGGGCTCACAGATACGCAGTATTTT
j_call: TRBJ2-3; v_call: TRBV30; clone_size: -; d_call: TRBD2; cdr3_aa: CAWSVGLAGNTDTQYF; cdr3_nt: TGTGCCTGGAGTGTAGGCCTAGCGGGAAACACAGATACGCAGTATTTT
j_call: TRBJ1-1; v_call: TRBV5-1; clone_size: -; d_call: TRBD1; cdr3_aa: CASSYGTGDGNTEAFF; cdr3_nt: TGCGCCAGCAGCTACGGGACAGGGGACGGGAACACTGAAGCTTTCTTT
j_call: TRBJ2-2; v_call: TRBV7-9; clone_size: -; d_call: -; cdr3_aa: CASSFPPQGIGVTGELFF; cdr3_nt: TGTGCCAGCAGCTTCCCCCCACAGGGAATCGGGGTCACCGGGGAGCTGTTTTTT
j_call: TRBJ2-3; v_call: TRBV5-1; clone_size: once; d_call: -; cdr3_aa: CASSLKGLGTDTQYF; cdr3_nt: TGCGCCAGCAGCTTGAAGGGGCTCGGCACAGATACGCAGTATTTT
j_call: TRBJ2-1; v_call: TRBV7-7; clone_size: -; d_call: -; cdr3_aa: CASSLEEGSFSSYNEQFF; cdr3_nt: TGTGCCAGCAGCTTAGAGGAGGGCAGCTTCAGCTCCTACAATGAGCAGTTCTTC
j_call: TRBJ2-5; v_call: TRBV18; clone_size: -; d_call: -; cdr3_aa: CASSPIRGSGETQYF; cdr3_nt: TGTGCCAGCTCACCAATTAGGGGCTCAGGAGAGACCCAGTACTTC